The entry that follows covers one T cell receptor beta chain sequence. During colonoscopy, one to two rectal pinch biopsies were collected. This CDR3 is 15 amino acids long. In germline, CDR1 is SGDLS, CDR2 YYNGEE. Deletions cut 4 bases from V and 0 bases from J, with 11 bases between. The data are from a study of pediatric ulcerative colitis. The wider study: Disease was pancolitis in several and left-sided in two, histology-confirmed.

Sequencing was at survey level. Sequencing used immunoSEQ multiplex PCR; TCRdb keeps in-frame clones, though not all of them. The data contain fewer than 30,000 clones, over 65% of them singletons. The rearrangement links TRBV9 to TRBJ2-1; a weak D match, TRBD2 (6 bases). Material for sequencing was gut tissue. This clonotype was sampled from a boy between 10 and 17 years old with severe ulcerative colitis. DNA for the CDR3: TGTGCCAGCAGCCAGGACGGGAGCTCCTACAATGAGCAGTTCTTC. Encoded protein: CASSQDGSSYNEQFF.